This TCR beta chain was found in a study of response to subunit inactivated influenza vaccine. Germline V lookup: CDR1 LNHNV, CDR2 YYDKDF (reference sequence). CDR3 size: 11 residues. V lost 1 base, J lost 9 bases, and 4 bases lay in between. TCRdb redid the calling of the RT-PCR reads with MiXCR, one entry per CDR3 protein. Of about 170,000 distinct CDR3 sequences listed, 9.5% to 15% were seen once; the top ten hold 25% to 30%. This clonotype was detected ten times or more. These data were also reused for a study on T cells expressing NK-cell markers. This second study notes: The authors generated TCR beta cDNA through 5'RACE template switching with UMIs. Source material for TCR beta repertoires consisted of sorted CD3+CD56+NKG2C+, CD3+CD56+NKG2C- and CD3+CD56-NKG2C+ T cells. Of the CD8+ T cells in more than five donors, 1.0-7.0% belonged to dominant NKG2C+ clonotypes.

This rearrangement joins TRBV15 to TRBJ2-1; D not resolved. This specimen was CD8+ T cells sorted from PBMCs, taken 11 to 12 days after vaccination. The sequence came from a man aged 50-60 years who received an inactivated influenza vaccine. CDR3 in DNA: TGTGCCACCAGCAGAGGTGGTGAGCAGTTCTTC. Protein: CATSRGGEQFF.